Below, 25 T cell receptor beta chains from the same sample are listed, as sequenced in a study of blood T cell repertoires in COVID-19. Repertoires were generated with immunoSEQ multiplex PCR, while TCRdb's copy carries only in-frame clones and drops some. The sample carries 40,000 to 50,000 clones, around four fifths recorded once. The sequencing sample was made of peripheral blood. These receptors were obtained from a man aged 45-60 years with active COVID-19.

The genes are TRBV5-1 and TRBJ2-5; 9 bases align to TRBD1. The CDR3 sequence is 14 residues long. J lost 4 bases, V lost 4 bases, and 5 bases had no gene match. Germline loops: CDR1 SGHRS, CDR2 YFSETQ. The CDR3 bases are TGCGCCAGCAGCACACAGGGGGCAGGAGAGACCCAGTACTTC. It specifies CASSTQGAGETQYF.

This clone was seen only once. The chain recombines TRBV5-1 with TRBJ2-1; 10 bases agree with TRBD1. CDR3 length equals 14 residues. In germline, CDR1 is SGHRS, CDR2 YFSETQ. V was pared by 3 bases and J by 8 bases, with 5 bases of the junction left unmatched. This chain's CDR3 is CASSSAGTGDEQFF. The DNA of the CDR3 is TGCGCCAGCAGCTCCGCCGGGACAGGGGATGAGCAGTTCTTC.

CDR3 loop: CARSGLLAGATDTQYF. The CDR3 coding sequence is TGTGCCAGAAGCGGACTACTAGCGGGAGCCACAGATACGCAGTATTTT. The chain combines TRBV5-3 with TRBJ2-3; 11 bases map to TRBD2. TRBV5-3 qualifies as an ORF whose function is uncertain. V lost 4 bases to trimming and J lost 2 bases; unmatched junction nucleotides: 6. This CDR3 has 16 residues.

The V gene is TRBV11-2, the J gene TRBJ1-2; D unclear. Trimming removed 1 base at V and 4 bases at J, with 22 bases between. CDR3 length equals 18 residues. Germline CDR1 is SGHAT and CDR2 is FQNNGV. CDR3 sequence reads: CASSLVGNEGSRGYGYTF. The CDR3, as DNA: TGTGCCAGCAGCTTAGTAGGAAACGAAGGTTCCCGAGGCTATGGCTACACCTTC.

This clone appeared a few times. The V and J genes are TRBV15 and TRBJ2-2, with 13 bases aligning to TRBD2. V shed 0 bases and J 1 base; nucleotides not matched to a gene: 8. Germline V gene lookup returns CDR1 LNHNV and CDR2 YYDKDF (reference sequence). The CDR3 consists of 20 residues. The CDR3 protein is CATSRDFSGLAGLNTGELFF. The DNA for the CDR3 is TGTGCCACCAGCAGAGATTTTTCGGGACTAGCGGGGCTGAACACCGGGGAGCTGTTTTTT.

V usage is TRBV5-1 and J usage is TRBJ2-7, with D possibly being TRBD2 (5 bases). The ends were cut back, 0 bases at V and 5 bases at J, with 9 bases in the middle. The CDR3 consists of 13 residues. Germline CDR1 and CDR2: SGHRS and YFSETQ. CDR3 in DNA: TGCGCCAGCAGCTTGGCGGGAAAAGACGAGCAGTACTTC. Residues: CASSLAGKDEQYF.

For the CDR3, the DNA is TGTGCCAGTAGTAGCGTTAAACTAGCGGGAGACAGTCATACGCAGTATTTT. It encodes CASSSVKLAGDSHTQYF. The genes are TRBV19 and TRBJ2-3; 11 bases line up with TRBD2. Germline V gives CDR1 LNHDA, CDR2 SQIVND (reference sequence). The CDR3 covers 17 residues. V was clipped by 4 bases and J by 7 bases; unmatched bases: 13.

V gene TRBV6-4 combines with J gene TRBJ2-2; a weak D match, TRBD2 (6 bases). The CDR3 contains 14 residues. Germline CDR1 MRHNA, CDR2 SNTAGT. Trimming cost V 0 bases and J 5 bases, with 7 bases left between them. The CDR3 loop is CASSDSGGTGELFF. DNA for the CDR3: TGTGCCAGCAGTGACTCTGGGGGGACCGGGGAGCTGTTTTTT.

The chain employs TRBV7-2 and TRBJ1-1; possible D gene TRBD1, 6 bases. Germline assignment: CDR1 SGHTA and CDR2 FQGNSA. This CDR3 spans 17 amino acids. V lost 1 base to trimming and J lost 3 bases, with 18 bases between them. This CDR3 reads CASSLGDTNWGYTEAFF. The CDR3 DNA sequence: TGTGCCAGCAGCTTAGGGGACACCAACTGGGGGTACACTGAAGCTTTCTTT.

J is TRBJ2-1 and V is TRBV1; the D call in the table, TRBD2, was not verified against the DNA. TRBV1 is a pseudogene segment. The CDR3 runs to 17 residues. CDR3 residues: CTSRAGLGTLWENEQFF. CDR3 bases: TGCACCAGCAGAGCGGGACTAGGGACCCTATGGGAAAATGAGCAGTTCTTC.

This chain links TRBV11-2 with TRBJ2-1; 8 bases are a match to TRBD1. This CDR3 comprises 13 residues. Germline CDR1 reads SGHAT; CDR2 reads FQNNGV. Trimming cost V 9 bases and J 9 bases; bases outside gene matches: 10. Written as DNA, the CDR3 is TGTGCCAGTAGCGTGACAGGGGTTGGTGAGCAGTTCTTC. It yields the protein CASSVTGVGEQFF.

The V call is TRBV10-3, the J call TRBJ2-3; D is possibly TRBD1 (6 bases). The CDR3 is made up of 15 amino acids. Trimming took 2 bases from V and 0 from J, leaving 9 bases between them. Germline values: CDR1 ENHRY, CDR2 SYGVKD. DNA of the CDR3: TGTGCCATCAGTGAGGGACAGCAGAGCACAGATACGCAGTATTTT. Amino acids: CAISEGQQSTDTQYF.

V usage is TRBV28 and J usage is TRBJ2-1, with 9 bases matching TRBD1. V gave up 6 bases and J gave up 10 bases; unmatched junction bases: 4. CDR3 size: 12 residues. Germline CDR1 is MDHEN and CDR2 is SYDVKM. This CDR3 reads CASRKTGGEQFF. CDR3 coding DNA: TGTGCCAGCAGAAAAACAGGGGGCGAGCAGTTCTTC.

This clone is a singleton in its sample. CDR3 amino acids: CASSFGQSNTEAFF. In DNA, the CDR3 is TGTGCCAGCAGCTTTGGACAGTCGAACACTGAAGCTTTCTTT. This rearrangement joins TRBV5-4 to TRBJ1-1, with a weak D call TRBD1 (6 bases). This CDR3 contains 14 residues. The germline gives CDR1 SGHNT, CDR2 YYREEE (reference sequence). With 2 bases removed from V and 1 base from J, the gap between germline ends came to 9 bases. Based on the CDR3 plus reference TRBV5-4 and TRBJ1-1, the full variable domain is ETGVTQSPTHLIKTRGQQVTLRCSSQSGHNTVSWYQQALGQGPQFIFQYYREEENGRGNFPPRFSGLQFPNYSSELNVNALELDDSALYLCASSFGQSNTEAFFGQGTRLTVV.

The chain links TRBV6-2 or TRBV6-3 to TRBJ1-3, with 7 positions matching TRBD1. The CDR3 length is 14 residues. V was clipped by 5 bases and J by 0 bases; unmatched bases: 1. CDR1 is MNHEY, CDR2 SVGEGT, per germline. The DNA for the CDR3 is TGTGCCAGCAGTCGGGACAGCTCTGGAAACACCATATATTTT. As protein: CASSRDSSGNTIYF.

The chain combines TRBV5-1 with TRBJ2-1; D remains ambiguous. The CDR3 has 16 residues. The germline CDR1 and CDR2 sequences are SGHRS and YFSETQ. V gave up 0 bases and J gave up 0 bases, with 10 bases separating them. CDR3 DNA sequence: TGCGCCAGCAGCTTGGAATGGGCCAGCTCCTACAATGAGCAGTTCTTC. Amino acid sequence: CASSLEWASSYNEQFF.

The rearrangement joins TRBV6-5 to TRBJ1-1; 10 bases align to TRBD1. Per germline, CDR1 MNHEY and CDR2 SVGAGI. The CDR3 length is 15 residues. V trimming: 6 bases; J trimming: 5 bases; junction bases outside the gene matches: 9. The CDR3 DNA follows: TGTGCCAGCAGAGGATCCGGGACAGGGGCTACTGAAGCTTTCTTT. It specifies CASRGSGTGATEAFF.

J is TRBJ2-7 and V is TRBV7-2; possibly TRBD1 for D (5 bases). This CDR3 is built from 14 residues. Per germline, CDR1 SGHTA and CDR2 FQGNSA. V dropped 2 bases and J dropped 2 bases, with 10 bases sitting between them. The CDR3 DNA follows: TGTGCCAGCAGCTTATCCAGGGTGGCCTACGAGCAGTACTTC. It specifies CASSLSRVAYEQYF.

V gene TRBV5-1 combines with J gene TRBJ2-1; possibly TRBD1 for D (5 bases). CDR1 is SGHRS and CDR2 is YFSETQ in the germline V gene. This CDR3 spans 14 amino acids. Trimming cost V 6 bases and J 4 bases, with 14 bases left between them. The CDR3 is CASKGSREYNEQFF. The CDR3 DNA reads TGCGCCAGCAAGGGGTCCAGGGAATACAATGAGCAGTTCTTC.

The rearrangement links TRBV7-3 to TRBJ2-1, with D possibly being TRBD2 (5 bases). The CDR3 is 15 amino acids. Germline V gene data show CDR1 as SGHTA and CDR2 as FQGTGA. V was trimmed by 5 bases and J by 10 bases, leaving 21 bases between them. Here the CDR3 reads CASSQRGLGIGEQFF. In DNA, the CDR3 is TGTGCCAGCAGCCAACGCGGACTGGGGATAGGGGAGCAGTTCTTC. The whole variable domain, remainder taken from reference TRBV7-3 and TRBJ2-1, is GAGVSQTPSNKVTEKGKYVELRCDPISGHTALYWYRQSLGQGPEFLIYFQGTGAADDSGLPNDRFFAVRPEGSVSTLKIQRTERGDSAVYLCASSQRGLGIGEQFFGPGTRLTVL.

This clone was counted a few times. This chain links TRBV9 with TRBJ1-5; TRBD1 agrees at 11 bases. This CDR3 comprises 14 residues. The V and J ends lost 4 bases and 7 bases, in that order; junction bases with no gene match: 4. Germline V gene lookup returns CDR1 SGDLS and CDR2 YYNGEE. The CDR3 nucleotides read TGTGCCAGCAGCCGGACAGGGGGCGACCAGCCCCAGCATTTT. Translation gives CASSRTGGDQPQHF.

This chain links TRBV4-1 with TRBJ1-6; 7 bases are a match to TRBD1. The CDR3 consists of 13 residues. The V segment lost 3 bases and the J segment 7 bases; nucleotides outside the gene matches: 0. CDR1 and CDR2 (germline): MGHRA, YSYEKL. The CDR3 DNA follows: TGCGCCAGCAGCCAGGACAGGAATTCACCCCTCCACTTT. It specifies CASSQDRNSPLHF.

The gene calls are TRBV29-1 and TRBJ2-4, with TRBD2 matching 9 bases. CDR1 and CDR2 (germline): SQVTM, ANQGSEA. The CDR3 is 15 residues long. With 5 bases clipped from V and 4 bases from J, the junction kept 9 bases outside the gene matches. CDR3 region: CSVQPLAGRKNIQYF. The DNA for the CDR3 is TGCAGCGTTCAACCTCTAGCGGGGAGGAAAAACATTCAGTACTTC.

Comments on this clone: An end of the junction does not agree with germline; a read error may underlie this. The genes are TRBV11-3 and TRBJ2-2; D call uncertain. The CDR3 has 13 residues. From germline, CDR1 is SGHNT and CDR2 YENEEA. The DNA of the CDR3 is TGTGCCAGCAGCCTGGGCATCACCCGGGAGCTGTTTTTT. Protein: CASSLGITRELFF.

V usage is TRBV11-3 and J usage is TRBJ2-3; 9 bases match TRBD2. Germline CDR1 and CDR2: SGHNT and YENEEA. The V segment lost 4 bases and the J segment 2 bases; nucleotides outside the gene matches: 10. The CDR3 consists of 17 residues. DNA of the CDR3: TGTGCCAGCAGCTCCCGAACCCGACTAGCGGACACAGATACGCAGTATTTT. Translating it yields CASSSRTRLADTDTQYF. The full variable domain, rest sourced from reference TRBV11-3 and TRBJ2-3, is EAGVVQSPRYKIIEKKQPVAFWCNPISGHNTLYWYLQNLGQGPELLIRYENEEAVDDSQLPKDRFSAERLKGVDSTLKIQPAELGDSAVYLCASSSRTRLADTDTQYFGPGTRLTVL.